The 32 T cell receptor beta chains below all came from one sample that was sequenced in a study of T cell clonotyping in hematopoietic cell transplantation. Only in-frame clones appear in the TCRdb table, and some are missing; sequencing was by immunoSEQ multiplex PCR. The sample shows about 18,000 clones, approximately 79% of them seen only once. Specimen: peripheral blood mononuclear cells. These receptors were taken from a man in his 60s in good health. Some clones in this sample may be carry-over from other donors' samples.

V usage is TRBV6-7 and J usage is TRBJ2-6; maybe TRBD1 (5 bases). TRBV6-7 is given ORF status, its function remaining uncertain. The length of the CDR3 is 13 residues. V was pared by 8 bases and J by 1 base, with 6 bases between. CDR3 loop: CASQGSGANVLTF. The CDR3 region has the DNA TGTGCCAGCCAGGGATCTGGGGCCAACGTCCTGACTTTC.

The chain uses TRBV5-8 and TRBJ2-7, with D perhaps matching TRBD2 (6 bases). Germline-derived CDR1 and CDR2 are SGHTS and YDEGEE. This CDR3 spans 14 amino acids. Trimming pared 4 bases from V and 5 bases from J, leaving 16 bases between. The CDR3: CASSRGRGIDEQYF. The CDR3 coding sequence is TGTGCCAGCAGCCGCGGTCGCGGGATAGACGAGCAGTACTTC. The whole variable domain, remainder taken from reference TRBV5-8 and TRBJ2-7, is EAGVTQSPTHLIKTRGQQATLRCSPISGHTSVYWYQQALGLGLQFLLWYDEGEERNRGNFPPRFSGRQFPNYSSELNVNALELEDSALYLCASSRGRGIDEQYFGPGTRLTVT.

The chain combines TRBV5-1 with TRBJ2-3; 9 nucleotides agree with TRBD1. CDR3 size: 15 residues. V lost 7 bases and J lost 4; bases outside the gene matches: 10. Germline V gene lookup returns CDR1 SGHRS and CDR2 YFSETQ. The CDR3 DNA reads as TGCGCCAGCGCAAGTAGACAGGGGGAAGCAGATACGCAGTATTTT. Its translation is CASASRQGEADTQYF.

V usage is TRBV7-9 and J usage is TRBJ2-5; TRBD1 is a possible D gene (6 bases). This CDR3 has 13 residues. V lost 2 bases, J lost 5 bases, and 9 bases lay in between. Germline V gene lookup returns CDR1 SEHNR and CDR2 FQNEAQ (reference sequence). CDR3 amino acids: CASSLTGWETQYF. The CDR3 DNA follows: TGTGCCAGCAGCTTAACAGGGTGGGAGACCCAGTACTTC.

This sequence joins TRBV4-1 and TRBJ2-2; 12 positions agree with TRBD2. After removal of 4 bases from V and 0 bases from J, the junction contained 3 bases not matched to a gene. This CDR3 spans 17 amino acids. Germline V gene data show CDR1 as MGHRA and CDR2 as YSYEKL. The CDR3 loop is CASSRTSGISNTGELFF. In DNA form, the CDR3 reads TGCGCCAGCAGCCGGACTAGCGGGATCTCGAACACCGGGGAGCTGTTTTTT.

The chain is built from TRBV6-5 and TRBJ1-1; TRBD1 matches at 9 bases. V lost 5 bases, J lost 6 bases, and 10 bases stayed unmatched. Germline CDR1 MNHEY, CDR2 SVGAGI. This CDR3 has 15 amino acids. The CDR3 protein is CASSRDGTGQSEAFF. DNA of the CDR3: TGTGCCAGCAGTCGAGACGGGACAGGGCAATCTGAAGCTTTCTTT.

The rearrangement uses TRBV5-1 and TRBJ2-5; 10 bases fit TRBD2. V lost 4 bases to trimming and J lost 1 base; unmatched junction nucleotides: 10. The germline V gene has CDR1 SGHRS and CDR2 YFSETQ. The CDR3 is 17 residues long. The CDR3 DNA sequence: TGCGCCAGCAGCACCGAGTTAGCGGGAGGCCTCCAAGAGACCCAGTACTTC. Protein: CASSTELAGGLQETQYF.

In its sample, this clone was seen a few times. The chain uses TRBV2 and TRBJ1-2; D is unresolved. V was pared by 7 bases and J by 4 bases, with 10 bases between. Germline loops: CDR1 SNHLY, CDR2 FYNNEI. The CDR3 sequence is 12 residues long. CDR3 DNA sequence: TGTGCCAGCATTTGGGGATTCTATGGCTACACCTTC. Protein: CASIWGFYGYTF.

This clone was found once. V usage is TRBV11-2 and J usage is TRBJ2-2; 12 nucleotides match TRBD1. The CDR3 spans 17 residues. The V segment lost 1 base and the J segment 6 bases; nucleotides outside the gene matches: 6. The germline V gene encodes CDR1 SGHAT and CDR2 FQNNGV. CDR3 amino acids: CASSLGGTGGASGELFF. For the CDR3, the DNA is TGTGCCAGCAGCTTAGGGGGGACAGGGGGCGCGTCCGGGGAGCTGTTTTTT.

The rearrangement links TRBV5-8 to TRBJ2-7; D is undetermined. The CDR3 spans 11 residues. Germline V lookup: CDR1 SGHTS, CDR2 YDEGEE. V was cut by 4 bases and J by 3 bases, with 5 bases left in between. DNA of the CDR3: TGTGCCAGCAGCATCCGCTACGAGCAGTACTTC. It yields the protein CASSIRYEQYF. Full variable domain (rest looked up from reference TRBV5-8 and TRBJ2-7): EAGVTQSPTHLIKTRGQQATLRCSPISGHTSVYWYQQALGLGLQFLLWYDEGEERNRGNFPPRFSGRQFPNYSSELNVNALELEDSALYLCASSIRYEQYFGPGTRLTVT.

This chain uses TRBV30 with TRBJ2-5, with a tentative D call TRBD2 (5 bases). This CDR3 is 13 amino acids long. Between the trimmed V and J ends, which lost 1 base and 5 bases, there was a span of 11 bases. Germline CDR1 and CDR2: GTSNPN and SVGIG (reference sequence). The CDR3 DNA is TGTGCCTGGAGTGGCCCCAGAGGGGAGACCCAGTACTTC. This encodes CAWSGPRGETQYF.

The chain couples TRBV7-2 to TRBJ2-1, with 7 bases matching TRBD1. The CDR3 covers 18 residues. Germline lookup yields CDR1 SGHTA and CDR2 FQGNSA. The ends lost 6 bases at V and 2 bases at J; junction bases unmatched: 16. The DNA of the CDR3 is TGTGCCAGCAGGGCAGAGGGGCTACAGGGGAGAGCCTACAATGAGCAGTTCTTC. Protein sequence: CASRAEGLQGRAYNEQFF.

The chain links TRBV30 to TRBJ2-2; D may correspond to TRBD1 or TRBD2 (5 bases each). Deletions cut 4 bases from V and 0 bases from J, with 15 bases between. CDR1 is GTSNPN and CDR2 is SVGIG in the germline V gene (reference sequence). This CDR3 has 16 amino acids. DNA of the CDR3: TGTGCCTGGACCTCCGGGGCCCTCGCGAACACCGGGGAGCTGTTTTTT. Translated: CAWTSGALANTGELFF.

The chain is built from TRBV28 and TRBJ2-1; tentatively, D is TRBD2 (6 bases). CDR1 is MDHEN, CDR2 SYDVKM, per germline. The CDR3 has 13 residues. V lost 6 bases to trimming and J lost 10 bases, with 16 bases between them. The CDR3 DNA sequence: TGTGCCAGCAGCCCTGGGACTTTTTCCGAGCAGTTCTTC. This gives the protein CASSPGTFSEQFF.

The chain links TRBV6-5 to TRBJ1-6, with D tentatively TRBD1 (5 bases). Germline V gene data show CDR1 as MNHEY and CDR2 as SVGAGI. The CDR3 length is 14 residues. Trimming left V 2 bases short and J 16 bases short, with 18 bases between. The CDR3 region has the DNA TGTGCCAGCAGTTACGGGGGTGACAGCCTTGGACTCCACTTT. This codes for CASSYGGDSLGLHF.

The chain links TRBV19 to TRBJ2-5; weak D call: TRBD2 (6 bases). Germline lookup yields CDR1 LNHDA and CDR2 SQIVND (reference sequence). The CDR3 has 14 residues. Trimming cost V 5 bases and J 2 bases, with 12 bases left between them. The CDR3 sequence: CASSFPGVQETQYF. The CDR3 nucleotides read TGTGCCAGTAGTTTCCCGGGGGTTCAAGAGACCCAGTACTTC.

The V and J genes are TRBV15 and TRBJ2-7, with D perhaps given as TRBD1 or TRBD2 (6 bases each). V was cut by 0 bases and J by 7 bases, with 16 bases left in between. The germline V gene encodes CDR1 LNHNV and CDR2 YYDKDF (reference sequence). The CDR3 is made up of 15 amino acids. The CDR3 sequence: CATSRDWGALKEQYF. The CDR3, as DNA: TGTGCCACCAGCAGAGATTGGGGGGCGCTTAAGGAGCAGTACTTC.

V and J are TRBV2 and TRBJ2-1; 13 bases fit TRBD2. The germline V gene encodes CDR1 SNHLY and CDR2 FYNNEI. The CDR3 is 15 residues long. V lost 5 bases and J lost 6; bases outside the gene matches: 4. DNA for the CDR3: TGTGCCAGCAGTTTAGGACTAGCGGGAGCCAATGAGCAGTTCTTC. Its protein is CASSLGLAGANEQFF.

The chain uses TRBV30 and TRBJ2-3, with D possibly TRBD1 on 5 matching bases. There are 15 residues in the CDR3. V lost 1 base, J lost 0 bases, and 11 bases lay in between. CDR1 and CDR2 from the germline V gene are GTSNPN and SVGIG (reference sequence). Here the CDR3 DNA reads TGTGCCTGGAGTGAAACAGGATACAGCACAGATACGCAGTATTTT. Encoded protein: CAWSETGYSTDTQYF.

The V and J genes are TRBV6-5 and TRBJ1-1, with TRBD1 matching over 7 bases. The CDR3 is 13 amino acids. The germline CDR1 and CDR2 sequences are MNHEY and SVGAGI. Losses at the gene ends were 8 bases for V and 5 bases for J; bases not matched to a gene: 8. The CDR3 protein is CASLRGRETEAFF. CDR3 sequence (DNA): TGTGCCAGCCTTAGGGGGCGAGAGACTGAAGCTTTCTTT.

This clone was recorded once. The chain carries TRBV2 and TRBJ1-5; possibly TRBD1 for D (6 bases). Germline CDR1 is SNHLY and CDR2 is FYNNEI. The CDR3 loop spans 14 amino acids. V lost 6 bases to trimming and J lost 0 bases, with 9 bases between them. CDR3 loop: CASRRDISNQPQHF. The CDR3 DNA follows: TGTGCCAGCAGGAGGGACATTAGCAATCAGCCCCAGCATTTT.

The rearrangement links TRBV5-4 to TRBJ2-7, with D unresolved. Looked up from germline, CDR1 is SGHNT and CDR2 is YYREEE (reference sequence). Trimming took 2 bases from V and 3 from J, leaving 9 bases between them. This CDR3 contains 13 residues. DNA of the CDR3: TGTGCCAGCAGCTTTAAGCACCACTACGAGCAGTACTTC. It specifies CASSFKHHYEQYF.

The CDR3 coding sequence is TGTGCCTGGAATAAGGGGCGGGGAGGTTCCTATGAAAAACTGTTTTTT. As protein: CAWNKGRGGSYEKLFF. This rearrangement joins TRBV30 to TRBJ1-4, with D perhaps matching TRBD1 (5 bases). The CDR3 has 16 residues. Germline CDR1 GTSNPN, CDR2 SVGIG (reference sequence). Trimming left V 4 bases short and J 6 bases short, with 21 bases between.

The V gene is TRBV4-3, the J gene TRBJ2-7; no firm D call. V was trimmed by 1 base and J by 6 bases, leaving 10 bases between them. CDR1 and CDR2 (germline): LGHNA, YSLEER. This CDR3 is built from 13 residues. This CDR3 is CASSQVREAEQYF. CDR3 in DNA: TGCGCCAGCAGCCAAGTCCGTGAGGCCGAGCAGTACTTC.

The V and J genes are TRBV30 and TRBJ2-2; D gene uncertain. The V end lost 0 bases, the J end lost 2 bases, and 10 bases lay between the germline ends. CDR3 length: 15 residues. Germline V gene sequence: CDR1 GTSNPN, CDR2 SVGIG (reference sequence). CDR3 sequence reads: CAWSVNLVNTGELFF. CDR3 nucleotides: TGTGCCTGGAGTGTAAATTTGGTAAACACCGGGGAGCTGTTTTTT.

This clone was observed a few times. V usage is TRBV9 and J usage is TRBJ2-2; no reliable D call. Germline V gene data show CDR1 as SGDLS and CDR2 as YYNGEE. The CDR3 contains 12 residues. Trimming removed 3 bases from V and 1 base from J, with 1 base in between. The CDR3 bases are TGTGCCAGCAGCGAGAACACCGGGGAGCTGTTTTTT. It yields the protein CASSENTGELFF.

The V call is TRBV9, the J call TRBJ2-7; 9 positions match TRBD1. The CDR3 loop spans 15 amino acids. Per germline, CDR1 SGDLS and CDR2 YYNGEE. V lost 3 bases to trimming and J lost 3 bases; unmatched junction nucleotides: 7. CDR3 protein: CASSGPGQGGYEQYF. The CDR3 region has the DNA TGTGCCAGCAGCGGCCCGGGACAGGGCGGCTACGAGCAGTACTTC.

The V gene is TRBV19, the J gene TRBJ1-5, with 7 bases identical to TRBD1. The germline gives CDR1 LNHDA, CDR2 SQIVND (reference sequence). V gave up 9 bases and J gave up 7 bases; unmatched junction bases: 6. This CDR3 is built from 12 residues. DNA for the CDR3: TGTGCCAGCTCGACAGGGCCCCAGCCCCAGCATTTT. This sequence encodes CASSTGPQPQHF.

The chain employs TRBV18 and TRBJ1-2; possible D gene TRBD1, 5 bases. CDR3 length equals 15 residues. V was pared by 2 bases and J by 4 bases, with 14 bases between. Germline V lookup: CDR1 KGHSH, CDR2 LQKENI. The DNA for the CDR3 is TGTGCCAGCTCACCAGGGGCGACGTCGAGCTATGGCTACACCTTC. It encodes CASSPGATSSYGYTF.

This chain uses TRBV11-3 with TRBJ2-7; no firm D call. Germline CDR1 and CDR2: SGHNT and YENEEA. The CDR3 is 15 amino acids. V lost 1 base and J lost 6, with 16 bases in between. The CDR3 protein is CASSLGFIVGSEQYF. The DNA of the CDR3 is TGTGCCAGCAGCTTAGGTTTTATCGTGGGGTCCGAGCAGTACTTC.

A single count supports this clone. The chain employs TRBV5-6 and TRBJ2-5; TRBD2 agrees at 7 bases. Germline V gene data show CDR1 as SGHDT and CDR2 as YYEEEE. V was pared by 2 bases and J by 1 base, with 5 bases of the junction left unmatched. The CDR3 is 15 residues long. CDR3 region: CASSLNGLGQETQYF. DNA for the CDR3: TGTGCCAGCAGCTTAAACGGACTAGGCCAAGAGACCCAGTACTTC.

The rearrangement joins TRBV28 to TRBJ2-7; D is possibly TRBD1 (5 bases). The germline V gene encodes CDR1 MDHEN and CDR2 SYDVKM. V lost 6 bases, J lost 5 bases, and 14 bases lay in between. There are 13 residues in the CDR3. In DNA, the CDR3 is TGTGCCAGCAGATCTCCAGGGTTTCACGAGCAGTACTTC. As protein: CASRSPGFHEQYF.